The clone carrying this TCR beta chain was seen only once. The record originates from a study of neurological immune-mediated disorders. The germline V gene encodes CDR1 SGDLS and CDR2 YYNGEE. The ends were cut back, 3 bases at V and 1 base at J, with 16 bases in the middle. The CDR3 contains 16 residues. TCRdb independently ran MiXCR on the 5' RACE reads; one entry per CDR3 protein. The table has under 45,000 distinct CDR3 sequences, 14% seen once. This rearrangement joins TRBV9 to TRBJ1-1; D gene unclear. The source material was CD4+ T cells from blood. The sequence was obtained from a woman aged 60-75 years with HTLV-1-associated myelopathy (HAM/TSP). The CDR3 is CASSDGTGGRNTEAFF. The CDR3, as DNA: TGTGCCAGCAGCGACGGAACGGGAGGCAGGAACACTGAAGCTTTCTTT.